Described below is a single T cell receptor beta chain sequence and its context. This specimen comes from a study of glioma-infiltrating T cells after dendritic cell vaccination. Study at large: Three intradermal dendritic cell vaccine injections were given every two weeks.

Regarding time point: after dendritic cell vaccination, including at tumor progression/relapse. Isocitrate dehydrogenase mutation was absent in all glioblastoma patients. Trimming shortened V by 5 bases and J by 0 bases, and 13 bases separated the two germline ends. The CDR3 totals 15 residues. From germline, CDR1 is MNHEY and CDR2 SVGAGI. TCRdb's copy holds only in-frame clones and misses some; the assay was immunoSEQ multiplex PCR. Of 85,000 or so clones detected, around 84% appear once; the ten largest clones hold under 8.5%. The sequence came from a human donor with glioblastoma. The chain uses TRBV6-5 and TRBJ1-2, with D perhaps matching TRBD1 (5 bases). The sample in question was blood, obtained after dendritic cell vaccination. CDR3 nucleotides: TGTGCCAGCAGTGTAACAGGCCTAACTAACTATGGCTACACCTTC. Translating gives CASSVTGLTNYGYTF.